This T cell receptor beta chain was identified during a study of PD-1 blockade in classical Hodgkin lymphoma. With no exception, relapse followed autologous stem cell transplantation in all patients, and brentuximab vedotin exposure varied. Comments on this clone: The antigen is undetermined.

Measured with immunoSEQ multiplex PCR; TCRdb has only the in-frame clones, and not every one. Counted here are about 98,000 clones, roughly 92% occurring once; the ten biggest clones make up about 2.5%. Study-level results: Factors driving the repertoire differences, possibly disease activity or prior therapy, remain undefined. The baseline diversity of complete responders showed similarity to that of newly diagnosed patients. It was reported that newly diagnosed patients had less baseline TCR diversity than healthy donors.

The V gene lost 5 bases and the J gene lost 2 bases, with 15 bases spanning the gap. The CDR3 runs to 15 residues. CDR1 and CDR2 from the germline V gene are MGHDK and SYGVNS. The source of this sequence is a human donor with classical Hodgkin lymphoma. Sequenced here: peripheral blood mononuclear cells (PBMCs), sampled at baseline. V usage is TRBV25-1 and J usage is TRBJ2-5; a weak D match, TRBD2 (7 bases). In DNA form, the CDR3 reads TGTGCCAGCAGTCTGACGGGGGGACAACAAGAGACCCAGTACTTC. The encoded protein is CASSLTGGQQETQYF.